Shown below are 26 T cell receptor beta chains from a single sample sequenced in a study of cytomegalovirus exposure and HLA in healthy donors (dated by TCRdb to the late 2010s). To prepare the library, the immunoSEQ multiplex PCR assay was applied. For the multiplex PCR, a mixture combining 60 forward primers for TCR Vbeta segments and 13 reverse primers for TCR Jbeta segments was used. In TCRdb, the immuneACCESS table is reduced to in-frame sequences with V and J assigned. These tables do not hold every clone; where another copy was compared, an unresolved V gene accounts for under half, and the others remain unexplained. The sample table records about 77,000 clones; around 84% of these occur just once. The ten largest clones capture around 4.3% of the sample. The material sequenced was PBMCs. The receptors here all came from a middle-aged man in good health and CMV-seronegative.

The chain carries TRBV15 and TRBJ1-4, with TRBD1 matching 10 bases. Trimming took 1 base from V and 7 from J; bases not matched to a gene: 6. The CDR3 spans 16 residues. CDR1 LNHNV and CDR2 YYDKDF come from the germline V gene (reference sequence). The CDR3 loop is CATSRVQGQGSEKLFF. In DNA form, the CDR3 reads TGTGCCACCAGCAGAGTCCAGGGACAGGGGAGTGAAAAACTGTTTTTT. Combining the CDR3 with reference TRBV15 and TRBJ1-4 gives the whole variable domain DAMVIQNPRYQVTQFGKPVTLSCSQTLNHNVMYWYQQKSSQAPKLLFHYYDKDFNNEADTPDNFQSRRPNTSFCFLDIRSPGLGDTAMYLCATSRVQGQGSEKLFFGSGTQLSVL.

The CDR3 loop reads CASSLAAGSSYNEQFF. The CDR3, as DNA: TGCGCCAGCAGCTTGGCCGCGGGGAGCTCCTACAATGAGCAGTTCTTC. The genes are TRBV5-1 and TRBJ2-1; TRBD2 might be the D (6 bases). V was shortened by 0 bases and J by 0 bases, with 10 bases between the two germline ends. Germline V gene data show CDR1 as SGHRS and CDR2 as YFSETQ. The CDR3 has 16 residues.

The table lists this clone with a count of one. The chain combines TRBV7-8 with TRBJ2-5; D call uncertain. The end of the DNA aligns better with TRBJ2-7, so the J call may be wrong. The CDR3 contains 13 residues. Germline values: CDR1 SGHVS, CDR2 FQNEAQ. The CDR3 loop is CASSLARRYEQYF. CDR3 DNA sequence: TGTGCCAGCAGCTTAGCGCGCCGATACGAGCAGTACTTC.

The chain is built from TRBV5-1 and TRBJ2-1; D not certain. Germline V CDR1 and CDR2: SGHRS, YFSETQ. V lost 2 bases and J 9 bases, leaving 6 bases between the germline ends. The CDR3 is 11 residues long. The chain's CDR3 is CASSFGVEQFF. CDR3 in DNA: TGCGCCAGCAGCTTCGGAGTTGAGCAGTTCTTC.

This clone was counted once. V gene TRBV6-6 combines with J gene TRBJ1-1, with D perhaps TRBD1 (6 bases). Per germline, CDR1 MNHNY and CDR2 SVGAGI (reference sequence). This CDR3 contains 15 residues. Trimming removed 0 bases at V and 3 bases at J, with 11 bases between. This chain's CDR3 is CASSYSGQEDTEAFF. The CDR3 nucleotides read TGTGCCAGCAGTTACTCGGGACAAGAGGACACTGAAGCTTTCTTT.

CDR3 coding DNA: TGTGCCAGCTCCACGGATGGCAGGGACGAGCAGTACTTC. Protein: CASSTDGRDEQYF. J is TRBJ2-7 and V is TRBV18; possibly TRBD1 for D (5 bases). The CDR3 covers 13 residues. From germline, CDR1 is KGHSH and CDR2 LQKENI. V lost 6 bases and J lost 5, with 14 bases in between.

CDR3: CASSLVGQGTNYGYTF. CDR3 bases: TGTGCCAGCAGCTTAGTTGGGCAGGGGACGAACTATGGCTACACCTTC. The genes are TRBV11-2 and TRBJ1-2; maybe TRBD1 (6 bases). V shed 1 base and J shed 2 bases, with 14 bases lying between them. The CDR3 runs 16 residues. The germline V gene encodes CDR1 SGHAT and CDR2 FQNNGV.

V is TRBV7-9 and J is TRBJ1-1; D is possibly TRBD1 (5 bases). Trimming pared 7 bases from V and 4 bases from J, leaving 19 bases between. Germline CDR1 reads SEHNR; CDR2 reads FQNEAQ (reference sequence). This CDR3 has 15 residues. Here the CDR3 reads CASTPKGLPGTEAFF. CDR3 sequence (DNA): TGTGCCAGCACTCCCAAGGGGCTCCCCGGCACTGAAGCTTTCTTT.

This chain links TRBV19 with TRBJ2-7; 10 nucleotides match TRBD1. V was pared by 3 bases and J by 5 bases, with 7 bases of the junction left unmatched. The germline V gene encodes CDR1 LNHDA and CDR2 SQIVND (reference sequence). CDR3 length equals 15 residues. The CDR3 bases are TGTGCCAGTAGTATGACAGGGGGCGCTTCCAACGAGCAGTACTTC. It is translated as CASSMTGGASNEQYF.

The rearrangement uses TRBV4-2 and TRBJ2-5, with 9 bases aligning to TRBD2. The CDR3 loop spans 17 amino acids. V trimming: 1 base; J trimming: 5 bases; junction bases outside the gene matches: 11. Germline V CDR1 and CDR2: LGHNA, YNFKEQ. CDR3 nucleotide sequence: TGTGCCAGCAGCCAAGGAGGGGGGCGGGAGGGCCGTGAGACCCAGTACTTC. It encodes CASSQGGGREGRETQYF.

This clone appeared a few times. V gene TRBV5-6 combines with J gene TRBJ1-2; perhaps TRBD1 as D (6 bases). Germline-derived CDR1 and CDR2 are SGHDT and YYEEEE. The V and J ends lost 4 bases and 2 bases respectively, with 15 bases between them. CDR3 length: 15 amino acids. The CDR3 DNA is TGTGCCAGCAGCAGGCGATTAGACAGGAACTATGGCTACACCTTC. It codes for CASSRRLDRNYGYTF.

This chain joins TRBV6-6 and TRBJ2-7; 7 nucleotides align to TRBD2. CDR1 is MNHNY and CDR2 is SVGAGI in the germline V gene (reference sequence). The ends lost 7 bases at V and 2 bases at J; junction bases unmatched: 5. The CDR3 loop spans 13 amino acids. CDR3 in amino acids: CASTNSGTYEQYF. In DNA, the CDR3 is TGTGCCAGCACCAACAGCGGGACCTACGAGCAGTACTTC.

The chain carries TRBV27 and TRBJ1-1; D gene ambiguous. CDR3 length: 13 amino acids. Trimming took off 8 bases at V and 3 bases at J, with 13 bases between the two ends. Per the germline V gene, CDR1 is MNHEY and CDR2 is SMNVEV (reference sequence). The CDR3 DNA is TGTGCCAGCGCGGGTTTTGGGGACACTGAAGCTTTCTTT. It yields the protein CASAGFGDTEAFF.

CDR3 sequence reads: CASGVAGGQETQYF. CDR3 nucleotide sequence: TGTGCCAGCGGCGTGGCGGGAGGTCAAGAGACCCAGTACTTC. This rearrangement joins TRBV4-2 to TRBJ2-5, with 8 bases fitting TRBD2. Unmatched junction bases numbered 7, after V lost 8 bases and J lost 2 bases. This CDR3 region has 14 residues. Germline V gives CDR1 LGHNA, CDR2 YNFKEQ.

The V and J genes are TRBV28 and TRBJ1-1; 11 nucleotides match TRBD1. There are 15 residues in the CDR3. Germline V gene data show CDR1 as MDHEN and CDR2 as SYDVKM. V trimming: 2 bases; J trimming: 4 bases; junction bases outside the gene matches: 3. The CDR3 loop reads CASSLADRGRTEAFF. CDR3 in DNA: TGTGCCAGCAGTTTAGCGGACAGGGGGCGCACTGAAGCTTTCTTT.

This rearrangement joins TRBV27 to TRBJ1-2; 8 positions match TRBD1. The CDR3 is 18 residues long. The V segment lost 6 bases and the J segment 3 bases; nucleotides outside the gene matches: 18. Germline CDR1 MNHEY, CDR2 SMNVEV (reference sequence). CDR3 sequence reads: CASRKTVFGGQGDYGYTF. The CDR3 DNA follows: TGTGCCAGCAGAAAAACAGTATTCGGAGGACAGGGTGACTATGGCTACACCTTC.

The chain joins TRBV19 to TRBJ1-1, with D tentatively TRBD1 (6 bases). Looked up from germline, CDR1 is LNHDA and CDR2 is SQIVND (reference sequence). Trimming took 5 bases from V and 7 from J, leaving 20 bases between them. The CDR3 contains 15 residues. CDR3 in amino acids: CASSSSGQRILEAFF. CDR3 in DNA: TGTGCCAGTAGTTCCTCGGGACAAAGAATACTTGAAGCTTTCTTT.

This CDR3 reads CASSLGTTYNEQFF. The CDR3 region has the DNA TGTGCCAGCAGTTTGGGCACGACCTACAATGAGCAGTTCTTC. J is TRBJ2-1 and V is TRBV6-5, with unresolved D. Germline CDR1 is MNHEY and CDR2 is SVGAGI. V gave up 4 bases and J gave up 2 bases, with 9 bases separating them. The CDR3 is 14 amino acids.

The rearrangement links TRBV19 to TRBJ2-7; tentatively, D is TRBD1 (5 bases). Germline assignment: CDR1 LNHDA and CDR2 SQIVND (reference sequence). CDR3 length: 13 residues. V was shortened by 4 bases and J by 3 bases, with 10 bases between the two germline ends. The CDR3 here is CASSRGGYYEQYF. CDR3 sequence (DNA): TGTGCCAGTAGTAGGGGCGGCTACTACGAGCAGTACTTC.

The chain links TRBV10-1 to TRBJ2-7, with D perhaps TRBD1 (6 bases). V dropped 8 bases and J dropped 3 bases, with 14 bases sitting between them. This CDR3 has 13 amino acids. CDR1 is WNHNN and CDR2 is SYGVQD in the germline V gene (reference sequence). The CDR3 coding sequence is TGCGCCAGCCCTAGGACAGCCCGCTACGAGCAGTACTTC. Translation: CASPRTARYEQYF.

The chain uses TRBV7-3 and TRBJ2-3, with 13 bases lining up with TRBD2. Germline trimming cut 5 bases from V and 1 base from J; bases unmatched to any gene: 3. CDR1 is SGHTA and CDR2 is FQGTGA in the germline V gene. The CDR3 sequence is 16 residues long. The CDR3 sequence is CASSGGTSGGTDTQYF. The CDR3 DNA sequence: TGTGCCAGCAGCGGCGGGACTAGCGGGGGCACAGATACGCAGTATTTT. The complete variable domain, with remaining parts taken from reference TRBV7-3 and TRBJ2-3, reads GAGVSQTPSNKVTEKGKYVELRCDPISGHTALYWYRQSLGQGPEFLIYFQGTGAADDSGLPNDRFFAVRPEGSVSTLKIQRTERGDSAVYLCASSGGTSGGTDTQYFGPGTRLTVL.

This clone showed up just once. V usage is TRBV7-6 and J usage is TRBJ2-7; 9 bases fit TRBD1. The CDR3 is 15 amino acids. The germline V gene has CDR1 SGHVS and CDR2 FNYEAQ. Trimming cost V 1 base and J 3 bases; bases outside gene matches: 4. CDR3 amino acids: CASSLGQGEVYEQYF. The CDR3 region has the DNA TGTGCCAGCAGCTTAGGACAGGGGGAAGTCTACGAGCAGTACTTC. Drawing the rest from reference TRBV7-6 and TRBJ2-7, the complete variable domain is GAGVSQSPRYKVTKRGQDVALRCDPISGHVSLYWYRQALGQGPEFLTYFNYEAQQDKSGLPNDRFSAERPEGSISTLTIQRTEQRDSAMYRCASSLGQGEVYEQYFGPGTRLTVT.

V is TRBV6-5 and J is TRBJ2-5; 8 bases align to TRBD2. The CDR3 runs 15 residues. In germline, CDR1 is MNHEY, CDR2 SVGAGI. V was pared by 2 bases and J by 2 bases, with 4 bases of the junction left unmatched. The CDR3 spells CASSYETSVQETQYF. CDR3 coding DNA: TGTGCCAGCAGTTACGAGACTAGCGTTCAAGAGACCCAGTACTTC.

This chain links TRBV7-8 with TRBJ1-5; TRBD1 agrees at 8 bases. Germline assignment: CDR1 SGHVS and CDR2 FQNEAQ. This CDR3 has 18 amino acids. The ends lost 5 bases at V and 0 bases at J; junction bases unmatched: 12. This CDR3 reads CASSLRGQALGSNQPQHF. CDR3 sequence (DNA): TGTGCCAGCAGCCTTAGGGGACAGGCCCTAGGTAGCAATCAGCCCCAGCATTTT.

In this sample, this clone turned up a few times. This chain joins TRBV11-2 and TRBJ2-7; 10 bases match TRBD1. The CDR3 consists of 15 residues. The germline V gene encodes CDR1 SGHAT and CDR2 FQNNGV. V was clipped by 7 bases and J by 3 bases; unmatched bases: 9. The CDR3 coding sequence is TGTGCCAGCACCGCGGGACAGGGGATATTCTACGAGCAGTACTTC. Protein: CASTAGQGIFYEQYF.

The J gene is TRBJ1-2, the V gene TRBV6-1; possibly TRBD1 for D (6 bases). With 8 bases removed from V and 8 bases from J, the gap between germline ends came to 18 bases. CDR1 is MNHNS, CDR2 SASEGT, per germline. The CDR3 is 13 amino acids. Here the CDR3 DNA reads TGTGCCAGCGGGGAACAGGGTCTGATGGGCTACACCTTC. Translated, it gives CASGEQGLMGYTF.